This T cell receptor beta chain was identified in a study of T cell responses to AZD1222 COVID-19 vaccine. CDR1 is SGHNT and CDR2 is YYREEE in the germline V gene (reference sequence). After removal of 10 bases from V and 2 bases from J, the junction contained 9 bases not matched to a gene. This CDR3 region has 14 residues. The repertoire was sequenced with immunoSEQ multiplex PCR; TCRdb's copy has only in-frame clones and lacks some. The table has about 92,000 clones, about nine tenths seen once. Here the sequenced sample was peripheral blood, taken on day 0 of AZD1222 vaccination. This receptor was identified in an adult in good health. The V and J genes are TRBV5-4 and TRBJ2-3; 8 nucleotides match TRBD2. CDR3 sequence reads: CALGSGGNTDTQYF. As DNA, the CDR3 is TGTGCCCTGGGGTCGGGGGGGAACACAGATACGCAGTATTTT.